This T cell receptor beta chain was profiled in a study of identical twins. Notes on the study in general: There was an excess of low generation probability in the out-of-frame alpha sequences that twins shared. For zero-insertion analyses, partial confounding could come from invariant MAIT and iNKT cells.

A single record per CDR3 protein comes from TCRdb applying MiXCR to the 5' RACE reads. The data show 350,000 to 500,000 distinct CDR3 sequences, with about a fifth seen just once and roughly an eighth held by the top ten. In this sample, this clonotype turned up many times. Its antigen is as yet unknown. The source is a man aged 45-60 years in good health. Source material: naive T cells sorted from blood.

The CDR3: CASSRGRQETQYF. DNA of the CDR3: TGTGCCAGCAGTCGAGGGCGCCAGGAGACCCAGTACTTC. The chain has TRBV7-2 and TRBJ2-5; TRBD2 is a possible D gene (5 bases). The CDR3 loop spans 13 amino acids. V lost 6 bases and J lost 5, with 13 bases in between. The germline gives CDR1 SGHTA, CDR2 FQGNSA.